This record concerns one T cell receptor beta chain sequence. Its antigen is not identified. The data belong to a study of T cell repertoires in cytomegalovirus infection. Study results and limitations: CMV-specific TCR beta clonotypes restricted by HLA-C were the ones dominating the ex vivo response.

MiXCR was run by TCRdb on the reads, yielding one entry per CDR3 protein. The table shows around 530,000 distinct CDR3 sequences, with about a quarter occurring only once. This CDR3 is 17 amino acids long. Germline CDR1 reads SGHTA; CDR2 reads FQGNSA. V dropped 4 bases and J dropped 2 bases, with 20 bases sitting between them. Sequencing used PBMCs. The receptor was derived from a human donor in good health (CMV status not recorded). Some clones in this sample may be carry-over from other donors' samples. This chain uses TRBV7-2 with TRBJ1-2, with D perhaps matching TRBD1 (6 bases). CDR3 DNA sequence: TGTGCCAGCAGCTCCCCCCGCCGGTTCGGACAGAACTATGGCTACACCTTC. Translating it yields CASSSPRRFGQNYGYTF. Complete variable domain (other parts from reference TRBV7-2 and TRBJ1-2): GAGVSQSPSNKVTEKGKDVELRCDPISGHTALYWYRQSLGQGLEFLIYFQGNSAPDKSGLPSDRFSAERTGGSVSTLTIQRTQQEDSAVYLCASSSPRRFGQNYGYTFGSGTRLTVV.